In its sample, the clone carrying this TCR beta chain was seen once. Its antigen is not identified. This record belongs to a study of CD8 T cells in Susac syndrome. Sequencing of TCR beta was performed on blood CD8+ T cells and on blood CD4+ T cells. The multiple sclerosis control group was made up of treatment-naive patients with stable or active relapsing-remitting disease. Points from the study as a whole: The study acknowledged a relatively small number of individuals in its TCR sequencing and HLA analysis.

V was clipped by 0 bases and J by 8 bases, with 8 bases between them. Germline CDR1 reads SGHNT; CDR2 reads YYREEE (reference sequence). The CDR3 runs 12 residues. Reverse transcription of roughly 0.5 to 1 ug RNA used random hexamers. TCR beta CDR3 was amplified by immunoSEQ multiplex PCR. This amplification extended across 54 Vbeta and 13 Jbeta segments. MiXCR was run by TCRdb on the immunoSEQ multiplex PCR reads, yielding one entry per CDR3 protein. Of roughly 150,000 distinct CDR3 sequences in the sample, 90% to 95% are singletons; the top ten hold about 0.21%. The receptor was derived from a human donor with multiple sclerosis. The sequencing input was CD8+ T cells from PBMCs. The chain has TRBV5-4 and TRBJ1-2; D not resolved. As DNA, the CDR3 is TGTGCCAGCAGCTTGGGGCGGCGGGGCTACACCTTC. Amino acid sequence: CASSLGRRGYTF.